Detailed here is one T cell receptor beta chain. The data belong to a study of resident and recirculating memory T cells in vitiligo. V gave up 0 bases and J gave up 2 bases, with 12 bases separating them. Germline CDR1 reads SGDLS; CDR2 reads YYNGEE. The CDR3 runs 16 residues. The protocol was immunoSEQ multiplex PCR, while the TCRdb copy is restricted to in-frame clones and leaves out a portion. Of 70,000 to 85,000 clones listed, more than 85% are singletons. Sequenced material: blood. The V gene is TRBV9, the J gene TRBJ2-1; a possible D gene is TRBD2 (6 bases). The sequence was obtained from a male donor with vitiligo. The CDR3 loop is CASSVVAGMAYNEQFF. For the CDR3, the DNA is TGTGCCAGCAGCGTAGTGGCGGGGATGGCCTACAATGAGCAGTTCTTC. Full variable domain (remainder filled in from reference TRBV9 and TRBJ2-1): DSGVTQTPKHLITATGQRVTLRCSPRSGDLSVYWYQQSLDQGLQFLIQYYNGEERAKGNILERFSAQQFPDLHSELNLSSLELGDSALYFCASSVVAGMAYNEQFFGPGTRLTVL.